This is a list of T cell receptor beta chains from one sample in a study of human T cells and chemical hapten exposure. TCRdb re-analysed the RACE reads in MiXCR, keeping a single row per CDR3 protein. The table records tens of thousands of distinct CDR3 sequences, roughly 9.5% of them present only once. The sequencing here drew on whole blood, taken in connection with sensitization to the hapten diphenylcyclopropenone (DPC). These receptors came from a woman between 40 and 50 years old with alopecia areata. Some clones in this sample may be carry-over from other donors' samples. CDR3s include the opening cysteine and the closing phenylalanine or tryptophan. Each record gives: CDR3 protein, CDR3 DNA, J gene, clone size, D gene, V gene. The D gene is left open where the match is weak. Size is omitted from some rows. Given values are once, few, many or a class for expanded clones.

CDR3 protein: CAISDLGGARVNEQFF
CDR3 DNA: TGTGCCATCAGTGACCTTGGGGGGGCGCGTGTCAATGAGCAGTTCTTC
J gene: TRBJ2-1
clone size: NA
D gene: NA
V gene: TRBV10-3

CDR3 protein: CASSQMGALNTEAFF
CDR3 DNA: TGTGCCAGCAGCCAAATGGGGGCGTTGAACACTGAAGCTTTCTTT
J gene: TRBJ1-1
clone size: many
D gene: NA
V gene: TRBV14

CDR3 protein: CASSSLGGYEQYF
CDR3 DNA: TGTGCCAGCAGTTCCCTGGGGGGCTACGAGCAGTACTTC
J gene: TRBJ2-7
clone size: few
D gene: NA
V gene: TRBV6-6

CDR3 protein: CASSPGTSGFPPNTGELFF
CDR3 DNA: TGTGCCAGCAGCCCTGGGACTAGCGGATTCCCCCCGAACACCGGGGAGCTGTTTTTT
J gene: TRBJ2-2
clone size: few
D gene: TRBD2
V gene: TRBV6-5

CDR3 protein: CASGFGEGRFQPQHF
CDR3 DNA: TGTGCCAGCGGATTTGGGGAGGGGAGGTTTCAGCCCCAGCATTTT
J gene: TRBJ1-5
clone size: many
D gene: NA
V gene: TRBV2

CDR3 protein: CASSSGRDSVGNGYTF
CDR3 DNA: TGTGCCAGCAGCTCAGGCCGGGACTCCGTGGGAAATGGCTACACCTTC
J gene: TRBJ1-2
clone size: few
D gene: NA
V gene: TRBV7-7

CDR3 protein: CASSLASNPNEKLFF
CDR3 DNA: TGTGCCAGCAGCTTAGCTAGTAACCCTAATGAAAAACTGTTTTTT
J gene: TRBJ1-4
clone size: NA
D gene: NA
V gene: TRBV7-6

CDR3 protein: CASSQAVGANVPTF
CDR3 DNA: TGCGCCAGCAGCCAAGCTGTGGGGGCCAACGTCCCGACTTTC
J gene: TRBJ2-6
clone size: NA
D gene: NA
V gene: TRBV4-3

CDR3 protein: CSVPGLAGGRPTYNEQFF
CDR3 DNA: TGCAGCGTCCCAGGACTAGCGGGGGGGCGCCCCACCTACAATGAGCAGTTCTTC
J gene: TRBJ2-1
clone size: few
D gene: TRBD2
V gene: TRBV29-1

CDR3 protein: CASSQDAGLAGGRAKNIQYF
CDR3 DNA: TGCGCCAGCAGCCAAGATGCGGGACTAGCGGGGGGAAGGGCCAAAAACATTCAGTACTTC
J gene: TRBJ2-4
clone size: NA
D gene: TRBD2
V gene: TRBV4-1

CDR3 protein: CASSQTGRESSYEQYF
CDR3 DNA: TGCGCCAGCAGCCAAACCGGACGGGAGAGCTCCTACGAGCAGTACTTC
J gene: TRBJ2-7
clone size: NA
D gene: NA
V gene: TRBV4-1

CDR3 protein: CASSVALDEQFF
CDR3 DNA: TGTGCCAGCAGCGTAGCCCTGGATGAGCAGTTCTTC
J gene: TRBJ2-1
clone size: NA
D gene: NA
V gene: TRBV9

CDR3 protein: CASSLIGSPLHF
CDR3 DNA: TGTGCCAGCAGTTTGATAGGGTCACCCCTCCACTTT
J gene: TRBJ1-6
clone size: few
D gene: NA
V gene: TRBV27

CDR3 protein: CSATRDRGETQYF
CDR3 DNA: TGCAGTGCCACCAGGGATCGGGGGGAGACCCAGTACTTC
J gene: TRBJ2-5
clone size: many
D gene: NA
V gene: TRBV20-1

CDR3 protein: CASSFNGIGYEKLFF
CDR3 DNA: TGTGCCAGCAGTTTTAACGGGATCGGCTATGAAAAACTGTTTTTT
J gene: TRBJ1-4
clone size: few
D gene: NA
V gene: TRBV28

CDR3 protein: CASSFRQGTDTQYF
CDR3 DNA: TGCGCCAGCAGCTTTAGACAGGGCACAGATACGCAGTATTTT
J gene: TRBJ2-3
clone size: NA
D gene: NA
V gene: TRBV5-1

CDR3 protein: CSARDQKLRSQNSPLHF
CDR3 DNA: TGCAGTGCTAGAGATCAGAAATTGCGTTCTCAAAATTCACCCCTCCACTTT
J gene: TRBJ1-6
clone size: few
D gene: NA
V gene: TRBV20-1

CDR3 protein: CASSPISWTDTQYF
CDR3 DNA: TGTGCCAGCTCACCAATCTCGTGGACAGATACGCAGTATTTT
J gene: TRBJ2-3
clone size: few
D gene: NA
V gene: TRBV18

CDR3 protein: CASSIPGGPQHF
CDR3 DNA: TGTGCCAGCAGTATCCCCGGGGGGCCCCAGCATTTT
J gene: TRBJ1-5
clone size: NA
D gene: NA
V gene: TRBV12-3/TRBV12-4

CDR3 protein: CASSDRGLDTQYF
CDR3 DNA: TGTGCCAGCAGCGACAGGGGACTAGATACGCAGTATTTT
J gene: TRBJ2-3
clone size: many
D gene: TRBD1
V gene: TRBV6-2/TRBV6-3

CDR3 protein: CASTRPPDTQYF
CDR3 DNA: TGTGCCAGCACCAGGCCCCCAGATACGCAGTATTTT
J gene: TRBJ2-3
clone size: many
D gene: NA
V gene: TRBV6-2/TRBV6-3

CDR3 protein: CASKGRANTGELFF
CDR3 DNA: TGTGCCAGCAAGGGCAGAGCGAACACCGGGGAGCTGTTTTTT
J gene: TRBJ2-2
clone size: NA
D gene: NA
V gene: TRBV14

CDR3 protein: CSVRDLTDTQYF
CDR3 DNA: TGCAGCGTTAGGGACCTCACAGATACGCAGTATTTT
J gene: TRBJ2-3
clone size: many
D gene: NA
V gene: TRBV29-1

CDR3 protein: CASSEARWGMNTEAFF
CDR3 DNA: TGTGCCAGCAGTGAAGCGCGTTGGGGAATGAACACTGAAGCTTTCTTT
J gene: TRBJ1-1
clone size: few
D gene: NA
V gene: TRBV2

CDR3 protein: CASTTLGAYNEQFF
CDR3 DNA: TGTGCCAGCACGACCCTGGGGGCCTACAATGAGCAGTTCTTC
J gene: TRBJ2-1
clone size: NA
D gene: NA
V gene: TRBV21-1

CDR3 protein: CATSRITGPAQPQHF
CDR3 DNA: TGTGCCACCAGCAGGATTACAGGACCGGCGCAGCCCCAGCATTTT
J gene: TRBJ1-5
clone size: NA
D gene: NA
V gene: TRBV15

CDR3 protein: CASSLALTSGGSETQYF
CDR3 DNA: TGTGCCAGCAGCTTAGCCCTGACTAGCGGGGGGTCGGAGACCCAGTACTTC
J gene: TRBJ2-5
clone size: NA
D gene: TRBD2
V gene: TRBV7-2

CDR3 protein: CASSHRFTYEQYF
CDR3 DNA: TGCGCCAGCAGCCACAGGTTCACCTACGAGCAGTACTTC
J gene: TRBJ2-7
clone size: many
D gene: NA
V gene: TRBV5-1

CDR3 protein: CASSLGQPNYGYTF
CDR3 DNA: TGTGCCAGCAGCTTAGGGCAGCCCAACTATGGCTACACCTTC
J gene: TRBJ1-2
clone size: NA
D gene: NA
V gene: TRBV7-9

CDR3 protein: CASSYGQGPSYGYTF
CDR3 DNA: TGTGCCAGCAGTTACGGACAGGGGCCGTCGTATGGCTACACCTTC
J gene: TRBJ1-2
clone size: medium-sized
D gene: TRBD1
V gene: TRBV6-2/TRBV6-3

CDR3 protein: CSVGTGEKLFF
CDR3 DNA: TGCAGCGTTGGGACAGGGGAAAAACTGTTTTTT
J gene: TRBJ1-4
clone size: many
D gene: TRBD1
V gene: TRBV29-1

CDR3 protein: CASSLNRPDQETQYF
CDR3 DNA: TGTGCCAGCAGCTTAAATAGACCGGATCAAGAGACCCAGTACTTC
J gene: TRBJ2-5
clone size: few
D gene: NA
V gene: TRBV7-9

CDR3 protein: CSASFSGGADTQYF
CDR3 DNA: TGCAGTGCTAGTTTTAGCGGGGGTGCAGATACGCAGTATTTT
J gene: TRBJ2-3
clone size: few
D gene: TRBD2
V gene: TRBV20-1

CDR3 protein: CASSKLAGGRNEQFF
CDR3 DNA: TGTGCCAGCAGCAAGTTAGCGGGGGGACGAAATGAGCAGTTCTTC
J gene: TRBJ2-1
clone size: NA
D gene: TRBD2
V gene: TRBV9

CDR3 protein: CATTGTGNPYNSPLHF
CDR3 DNA: TGCGCCACCACCGGGACAGGGAACCCCTATAATTCACCCCTCCACTTT
J gene: TRBJ1-6
clone size: many
D gene: TRBD1
V gene: TRBV23-1

CDR3 protein: CSAALAREQFF
CDR3 DNA: TGCAGTGCAGCGTTAGCCCGGGAGCAGTTCTTC
J gene: TRBJ2-1
clone size: few
D gene: NA
V gene: TRBV20-1

CDR3 protein: CAISKTDNQPQHF
CDR3 DNA: TGTGCCATCAGTAAGACAGACAATCAGCCCCAGCATTTT
J gene: TRBJ1-5
clone size: few
D gene: NA
V gene: TRBV10-3

CDR3 protein: CASSFLGGPKETQYF
CDR3 DNA: TGTGCCAGCAGCTTCCTCGGGGGCCCAAAAGAGACCCAGTACTTC
J gene: TRBJ2-5
clone size: NA
D gene: NA
V gene: TRBV7-7

CDR3 protein: CASSSSGTPPGELFF
CDR3 DNA: TGTGCCAGCAGTTCTTCCGGGACACCCCCCGGGGAGCTGTTTTTT
J gene: TRBJ2-2
clone size: NA
D gene: NA
V gene: TRBV28

CDR3 protein: CASSNQGIDTQYF
CDR3 DNA: TGTGCCAGCAGCAACCAGGGAATAGATACGCAGTATTTT
J gene: TRBJ2-3
clone size: few
D gene: NA
V gene: TRBV7-9

CDR3 protein: CSAGQPGSSAATQYF
CDR3 DNA: TGCAGTGCTGGGCAGCCAGGGAGTTCGGCGGCTACGCAGTATTTT
J gene: TRBJ2-3
clone size: NA
D gene: NA
V gene: TRBV20-1

CDR3 protein: CSARTGISYEQYF
CDR3 DNA: TGCAGTGCCCGTACAGGGATCTCCTACGAGCAGTACTTC
J gene: TRBJ2-7
clone size: NA
D gene: NA
V gene: TRBV20-1

CDR3 protein: CASSPGTGWGTQYF
CDR3 DNA: TGTGCCAGCAGTCCCGGGACAGGGTGGGGTACGCAGTATTTT
J gene: TRBJ2-3
clone size: many
D gene: TRBD1
V gene: TRBV27

CDR3 protein: CASILPGQGPYEQYF
CDR3 DNA: TGTGCCAGCATCCTTCCGGGACAGGGACCCTACGAGCAGTACTTC
J gene: TRBJ2-7
clone size: NA
D gene: TRBD1
V gene: TRBV2

CDR3 protein: CASTRMGTEAFF
CDR3 DNA: TGTGCCAGCACCCGCATGGGGACTGAAGCTTTCTTT
J gene: TRBJ1-1
clone size: many
D gene: NA
V gene: TRBV6-2/TRBV6-3

CDR3 protein: CASSLPSGLGNEQFF
CDR3 DNA: TGTGCCAGCAGCCTTCCTAGCGGGCTGGGCAATGAGCAGTTCTTC
J gene: TRBJ2-1
clone size: many
D gene: TRBD2
V gene: TRBV3-1

CDR3 protein: CASSSQTSGGTNIQYF
CDR3 DNA: TGTGCCAGCAGCTCACAGACTAGCGGGGGTACAAACATTCAGTACTTC
J gene: TRBJ2-4
clone size: NA
D gene: TRBD2
V gene: TRBV7-2

CDR3 protein: CASSLNPSGGQETQYF
CDR3 DNA: TGTGCCAGCAGCTTAAATCCTAGCGGGGGACAAGAGACCCAGTACTTC
J gene: TRBJ2-5
clone size: NA
D gene: TRBD2
V gene: TRBV7-2

CDR3 protein: CASSWDRVEYEQYF
CDR3 DNA: TGCGCCAGCAGCTGGGACAGGGTGGAGTACGAGCAGTACTTC
J gene: TRBJ2-7
clone size: NA
D gene: TRBD1
V gene: TRBV5-1

CDR3 protein: CASSAKGDGWWQYF
CDR3 DNA: TGCGCCAGCAGCGCTAAGGGCGACGGCTGGTGGCAGTACTTC
J gene: TRBJ2-7
clone size: many
D gene: NA
V gene: TRBV4-1

CDR3 protein: CASSRRTDEQYF
CDR3 DNA: TGTGCCAGCAGCCGTCGGACTGACGAGCAGTACTTC
J gene: TRBJ2-7
clone size: many
D gene: NA
V gene: TRBV3-1

CDR3 protein: CASSPSRGEKLFF
CDR3 DNA: TGTGCCAGCTCACCATCACGAGGTGAAAAACTGTTTTTT
J gene: TRBJ1-4
clone size: few
D gene: NA
V gene: TRBV18

CDR3 protein: CSASPPVTQYF
CDR3 DNA: TGCAGTGCTAGTCCGCCGGTGACCCAGTACTTC
J gene: TRBJ2-5
clone size: many
D gene: NA
V gene: TRBV20-1

CDR3 protein: CASNLLPGRIDGYTF
CDR3 DNA: TGTGCCAGCAATTTGTTGCCGGGAAGGATCGATGGCTACACCTTC
J gene: TRBJ1-2
clone size: many
D gene: NA
V gene: TRBV12-3/TRBV12-4

CDR3 protein: CSVYGDFQETQYF
CDR3 DNA: TGCAGCGTGTACGGGGACTTCCAAGAGACCCAGTACTTC
J gene: TRBJ2-5
clone size: many
D gene: NA
V gene: TRBV29-1

CDR3 protein: CASSLGGSAGELFF
CDR3 DNA: TGTGCCAGCAGCTTAGGGGGGAGTGCCGGGGAGCTGTTTTTT
J gene: TRBJ2-2
clone size: many
D gene: NA
V gene: TRBV7-8

CDR3 protein: CASSPRMDSSLHF
CDR3 DNA: TGTGCCAGCTCACCCCGGATGGACAGCTCCCTCCACTTT
J gene: TRBJ1-6
clone size: NA
D gene: NA
V gene: TRBV18

CDR3 protein: CASSHEVLRGYTF
CDR3 DNA: TGTGCCAGCAGTCACGAGGTTTTGAGGGGCTACACCTTC
J gene: TRBJ1-2
clone size: NA
D gene: NA
V gene: TRBV7-6

CDR3 protein: CASSSENTEAFF
CDR3 DNA: TGTGCCAGCTCGTCAGAGAACACTGAAGCTTTCTTT
J gene: TRBJ1-1
clone size: NA
D gene: NA
V gene: TRBV18